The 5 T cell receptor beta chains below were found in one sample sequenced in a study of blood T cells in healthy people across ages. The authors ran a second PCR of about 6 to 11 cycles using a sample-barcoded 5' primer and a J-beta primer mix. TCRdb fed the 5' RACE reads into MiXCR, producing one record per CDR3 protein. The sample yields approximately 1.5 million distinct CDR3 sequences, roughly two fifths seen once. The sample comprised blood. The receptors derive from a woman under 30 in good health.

The CDR3, as DNA: TGTGCCAGCAGCTCCCGGGACAGGGTTCTCGAGCAGTACTTC. Protein: CASSSRDRVLEQYF. V usage is TRBV7-9 and J usage is TRBJ2-5; 9 bases are shared with TRBD1. With the DNA end fitting TRBJ2-7 better, the J assignment may be wrong. Per germline, CDR1 SEHNR and CDR2 FQNEAQ (reference sequence). The CDR3 is made up of 14 amino acids.

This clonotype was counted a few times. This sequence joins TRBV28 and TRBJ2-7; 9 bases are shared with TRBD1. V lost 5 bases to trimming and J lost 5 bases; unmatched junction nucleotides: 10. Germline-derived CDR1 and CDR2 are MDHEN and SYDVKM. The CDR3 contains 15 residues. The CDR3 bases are TGTGCCAGCAGTATTGATTGGGACAGGGTCCACGAGCAGTACTTC. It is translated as CASSIDWDRVHEQYF.

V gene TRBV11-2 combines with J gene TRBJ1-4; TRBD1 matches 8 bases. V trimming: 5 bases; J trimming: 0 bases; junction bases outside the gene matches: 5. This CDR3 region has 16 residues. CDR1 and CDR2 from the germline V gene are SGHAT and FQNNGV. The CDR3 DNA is TGTGCCAGCAGCGACCGGGACAGGTCAACTAATGAAAAACTGTTTTTT. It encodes CASSDRDRSTNEKLFF.

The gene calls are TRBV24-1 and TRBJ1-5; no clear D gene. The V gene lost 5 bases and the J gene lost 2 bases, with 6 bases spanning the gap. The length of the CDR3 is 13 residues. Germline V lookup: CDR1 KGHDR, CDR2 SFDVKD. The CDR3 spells CATSVEGNQPQHF. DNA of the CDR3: TGTGCCACCAGTGTGGAGGGCAATCAGCCCCAGCATTTT.

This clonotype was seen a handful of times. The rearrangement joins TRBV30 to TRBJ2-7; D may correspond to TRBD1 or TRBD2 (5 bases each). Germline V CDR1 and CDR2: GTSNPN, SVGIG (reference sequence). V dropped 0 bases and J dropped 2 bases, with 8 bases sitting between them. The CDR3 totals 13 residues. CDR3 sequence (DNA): TGTGCCTGGAGTGTTGGGGGAGCCTACGAGCAGTACTTC. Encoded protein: CAWSVGGAYEQYF.